This T cell receptor beta chain originates from a study of T cells after yellow fever vaccination. Broader study findings: Contamination by abundant bulk-population clonotypes could be present in FACS-sorted repertoires. Clones from primary vaccination mostly reappeared after the booster (about 97% CD4, about 85% CD8).

In regard to this clonotype: Its antigen is not identified.

For TCR, cDNA came from 5'RACE template switching, which added a universal primer site and UMIs. TCRdb itself ran the 5' RACE reads through MiXCR, one entry per CDR3 protein. The sample yields about 340,000 distinct CDR3 sequences, 3.5% to 4.5% seen once. The CDR3 spans 18 residues. Trimming cost V 1 base and J 2 bases; bases outside gene matches: 5. Germline values: CDR1 SGHRS, CDR2 YFSETQ. This sequence was found in a man aged 18 to 30 who received the YFV17D yellow fever vaccine. This sequence joins TRBV5-1 and TRBJ2-3, with 15 bases identical to TRBD2. The sequencing used PBMCs, collected 5 days after the yellow fever booster vaccination. The CDR3 region is CASSLWGTSGGITDTQYF. As DNA, the CDR3 is TGCGCCAGCAGCTTGTGGGGGACTAGCGGGGGGATCACAGATACGCAGTATTTT. Together with reference TRBV5-1 and TRBJ2-3, the CDR3 gives the full variable domain: KAGVTQTPRYLIKTRGQQVTLSCSPISGHRSVSWYQQTPGQGLQFLFEYFSETQRNKGNFPGRFSGRQFSNSRSEMNVSTLELGDSALYLCASSLWGTSGGITDTQYFGPGTRLTVL.